Sequencing of this TCR beta chain was carried out in a study of cytomegalovirus exposure and HLA in healthy donors. The study's findings and limits: Most TCRs appeared rarely, but some public TCRs recurred in many donors. Later analysis identified a missense DCLRE1C variant that was linked to TCR beta V- and J-gene trimming.

Remarks on this clone: The antigen remains undetermined.

The CDR3 length is 16 residues. V gave up 0 bases and J gave up 7 bases, with 16 bases separating them. Germline V CDR1 and CDR2: SGHTA, FQGNSA. The primer mix had 60 Vbeta and 13 Jbeta primers. In the original analysis: Tens of millions of unique TCR beta chains, roughly 11 million of them shared, were counted by a later analysis. Measured with immunoSEQ multiplex PCR; TCRdb has only the in-frame clones, and not every one. V, J and clone size derive from that table, while D and trimming were established from the DNA sequence. The sample shows some 140,000 clones, and around 1.5% sits with its ten largest clones.

This TCR derives from a woman aged 35 to 49 in good health and CMV-seronegative. The sequencing sample was made of PBMCs. The chain uses TRBV7-2 and TRBJ2-4, with TRBD1 as a possible D gene (6 bases). The CDR3 protein is CASSLARAGDRNIQYF. CDR3 nucleotides: TGTGCCAGCAGCTTAGCGCGGGCGGGCGACAGGAACATTCAGTACTTC.